Presented here are 12 T cell receptor beta chains from one specimen sequenced in a study of shared clonotypes between healthy human individuals. Selected positively for CCR7 and CD45RO-negative, naive CD8 cells excluded terminally differentiated effector memory CD45RA+ cells. Here immunoSEQ multiplex PCR was the method, and the copy in TCRdb shows in-frame clones only, minus some. The sample lists hundreds of thousands of clones, 90% to 95% occurring once. Material: naive CD8+ T cells sorted from blood. These receptors were collected from a woman aged 25 to 39 in good health.

The V call is TRBV19, the J call TRBJ1-2, with TRBD1 as a possible D gene (5 bases). V lost 2 bases, J lost 3 bases, and 19 bases lay in between. CDR3 length equals 17 residues. Germline V CDR1 and CDR2: LNHDA, SQIVND (reference sequence). CDR3 nucleotide sequence: TGTGCCAGTAGTATAAGTGGCAGGGCCGTCCGGGACTATGGCTACACCTTC. This translates into CASSISGRAVRDYGYTF.

The chain is built from TRBV9 and TRBJ1-4; the match to TRBD1 covers 10 bases. CDR1 and CDR2 (germline): SGDLS, YYNGEE. CDR3 size: 18 residues. V was pared by 1 base and J by 1 base, with 7 bases of the junction left unmatched. DNA for the CDR3: TGTGCCAGCAGCGTATCCCCGGACAGGGGGGAAACTAATGAAAAACTGTTTTTT. It translates to CASSVSPDRGETNEKLFF.

This chain uses TRBV21-1 with TRBJ1-5; the table names TRBD1, a call not compared with the DNA. TRBV21-1 is tagged as a pseudogene. This CDR3 has 13 residues. CDR3 in amino acids: CGTTDYSNQPQHF. In DNA, the CDR3 is TGTGGCACAACAGATTATAGCAATCAGCCCCAGCATTTT.

The chain has TRBV5-4 and TRBJ2-7, with TRBD1 as a possible D gene (5 bases). The CDR3 has 14 residues. CDR1 and CDR2 (germline): SGHNT, YYREEE (reference sequence). V lost 6 bases and J lost 1, with 14 bases in between. The CDR3 here is CASTPDRDSYEQYF. CDR3 sequence (DNA): TGTGCCAGCACCCCCGACAGAGATTCCTACGAGCAGTACTTC.

The V gene is TRBV10-1, the J gene TRBJ2-7, with 8 bases matching TRBD2. There are 15 residues in the CDR3. Germline CDR1 WNHNN, CDR2 SYGVQD (reference sequence). V dropped 5 bases and J dropped 4; count of bases not matched to a gene: 10. The CDR3: CASSSRASGSYEQYF. DNA of the CDR3: TGCGCCAGCAGTTCCCGGGCTAGCGGGTCTTACGAGCAGTACTTC.

V is TRBV4-1 and J is TRBJ2-1; 7 bases agree with TRBD2. Germline CDR1 is MGHRA and CDR2 is YSYEKL. CDR3 length equals 15 residues. V lost 2 bases to trimming and J lost 6 bases; unmatched junction nucleotides: 7. CDR3 residues: CASSQSNGEGNEQFF. The CDR3, as DNA: TGCGCCAGCAGCCAATCAAACGGGGAGGGCAATGAGCAGTTCTTC.

With respect to this clone: Germline is not matched at one junction end, which may reflect a read error. The chain couples TRBV7-3 to TRBJ1-4; D might be TRBD1 (6 bases). CDR1 SGHTA and CDR2 FQGTGA come from the germline V gene. CDR3 size: 18 residues. The CDR3 DNA sequence: TGTGCCAGCACCTTAACCCGGGACCCGGGACACGCAGACGAAAAACTGTTTTTT. This gives the protein CASTLTRDPGHADEKLFF. The whole variable domain, remainder taken from reference TRBV7-3 and TRBJ1-4, is GAGVSQTPSNKVTEKGKYVELRCDPISGHTALYWYRQSLGQGPEFLIYFQGTGAADDSGLPNDRFFAVRPEGSVSTLKIQRTERGDSAVYLCASTLTRDPGHADEKLFFGSGTQLSVL.

J is TRBJ1-6 and V is TRBV7-2, with D unclear. Germline assignment: CDR1 SGHTA and CDR2 FQGNSA. The CDR3 is 14 residues long. Trimming took off 5 bases at V and 1 base at J, with 6 bases between the two ends. The CDR3 DNA reads as TGTGCCAGCAGCCCCGTGTCCTATAATTCACCCCTCCACTTT. It codes for CASSPVSYNSPLHF.

This chain uses TRBV7-8 with TRBJ2-4, with D unresolved. The CDR3 is 12 amino acids. Germline V CDR1 and CDR2: SGHVS, FQNEAQ. V lost 8 bases, J lost 0 bases, and 5 bases lay in between. The CDR3 loop reads CASSGAKNIQYF. The CDR3 bases are TGTGCCAGCTCGGGAGCCAAAAACATTCAGTACTTC.

The J gene is TRBJ1-1, the V gene TRBV19; D unclear. Trimming removed 2 bases at V and 2 bases at J, with 6 bases between. The CDR3 is 13 amino acids. Per germline, CDR1 LNHDA and CDR2 SQIVND (reference sequence). CDR3 sequence reads: CASSISINTEAFF. The CDR3 bases are TGTGCCAGTAGTATAAGTATTAACACTGAAGCTTTCTTT.

This clone has just one count. The genes are TRBV7-9 and TRBJ1-5, with no clear D. V gave up 3 bases and J gave up 1 base, with 7 bases separating them. Germline V gene data show CDR1 as SEHNR and CDR2 as FQNEAQ (reference sequence). This CDR3 region has 14 residues. CDR3 sequence (DNA): TGTGCCAGCAGCTTCGAGGCAAGCAATCAGCCCCAGCATTTT. The encoded protein is CASSFEASNQPQHF.

This clone was recorded once. The genes are TRBV5-5 and TRBJ2-1; the match to TRBD2 covers 14 bases. J gave up 7 bases and V 4 bases, and 4 bases lay outside the gene matches. This CDR3 spans 15 amino acids. Germline loops: CDR1 SGHKS, CDR2 YYEKEE (reference sequence). CDR3 nucleotide sequence: TGTGCCAGCAGCGTGACTAGCGGGAGGGGTAATGAGCAGTTCTTC. As protein: CASSVTSGRGNEQFF. Using reference TRBV5-5 and TRBJ2-1 for the parts outside the CDR3, the full variable domain is DAGVTQSPTHLIKTRGQQVTLRCSPISGHKSVSWYQQVLGQGPQFIFQYYEKEERGRGNFPDRFSARQFPNYSSELNVNALLLGDSALYLCASSVTSGRGNEQFFGPGTRLTVL.